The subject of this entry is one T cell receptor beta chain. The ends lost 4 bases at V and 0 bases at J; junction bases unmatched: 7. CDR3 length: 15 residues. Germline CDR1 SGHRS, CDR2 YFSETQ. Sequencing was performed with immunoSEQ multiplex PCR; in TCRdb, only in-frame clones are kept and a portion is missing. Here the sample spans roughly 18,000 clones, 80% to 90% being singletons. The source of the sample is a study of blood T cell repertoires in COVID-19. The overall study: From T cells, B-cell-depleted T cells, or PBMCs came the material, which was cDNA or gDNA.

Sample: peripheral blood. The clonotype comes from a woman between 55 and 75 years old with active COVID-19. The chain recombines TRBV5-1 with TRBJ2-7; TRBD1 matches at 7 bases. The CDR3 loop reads CASSIAGTDSYEQYF. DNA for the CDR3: TGCGCCAGCAGCATAGCCGGGACAGACTCCTACGAGCAGTACTTC.